This T cell receptor beta chain comes out of a study of neurological immune-mediated disorders (dated by TCRdb to between 2018 and 2021). As for the study more broadly: Among the roughly 34 multiple sclerosis patients, relapsing-remitting MS accounted for around 30 and secondary progressive MS accounted for 3. Using UMI-based sequencing, the study compared peripheral blood TCR-beta repertoires from patients with HTLV-I-associated myelopathy (HAM/TSP), patients with multiple sclerosis, and healthy controls. The roughly 100 TCR-beta libraries included longitudinal samples, technical triplicates and paired sorted CD4+ and CD8+ T-cell subsets alongside PBMC samples. Of the approximately 66 subjects in the cohort, about 14 were HAM/TSP patients, roughly 35 were multiple sclerosis patients, and around 20 were healthy controls. Results the study describes overall, beyond this receptor: No association of the MS cluster with clinical or MRI features was observed, and the need for larger cohorts was stated by the authors. Expanded clones from different subjects shared no identical CDR3 amino acid sequences, which suggests that TCR-beta repertoires were private in all groups. In a phylogenetic analysis, the repertoires of 18 out of 34 MS patients fell into a single cluster of related CDR3 sequences, pointing to a possible signature at the repertoire level. The highest TCR clonal expansion was observed in HAM/TSP patients, whereas the lowest was observed in MS patients, even when compared with healthy controls.

Unsorted PBMC libraries were generated from 2 million PBMCs stored in RNAlater at -80 °C until RNA extraction. The multiple sclerosis patients were enrolled in a US clinical protocol that used magnetic resonance imaging to evaluate disease progression. Peripheral blood was subjected to Ficoll-Hypaque density gradient centrifugation to isolate PBMCs, which were then cryopreserved in liquid nitrogen. This clonotype has a handful of counts. The antigen it binds to is not known. Base quality data are lacking; no much larger clone is found one base away. cDNA synthesis used template-switch 5'RACE with a primer carrying a 10-nucleotide random unique molecular identifier tagging each TCR transcript. Over 170 million TCR-beta sequences, covering 15-18 subjects, were produced in each sequencing run. The RNeasy kit was used for extraction of total RNA. TCR-beta VDJ regions were amplified with primers for the TCR constant region and the 5'RACE anchor, using the KAPA Real-time Library Amplification kit. A first PCR added sample indexes and Illumina adaptors, after which a second PCR increased the library yield. After purification with Ampure beads, the TCR product of roughly 650 bp was size-selected on a 2% E-gel SizeSelection system. Library quality was checked on a Bioanalyzer, concentration was measured with Qubit, and libraries were quantified with the Kapa Library Quantification kit before pooling. Libraries were sequenced paired-end 2 x 150 bp on an Illumina HiSeq 2500. To increase sequence diversity, roughly 24-31% phiX was spiked into each library pool. In the authors' own workflow: Quality-filtered reads were processed with the UMI-based MiGEC pipeline, which removed over 75% of raw TCR sequences during error correction. IMGT germline references were used for aligning VDJ genes, and each clonotype was defined as a unique CDR3 amino acid sequence together with its V-J genes. Clonal expansion, Shannon diversity and CDR3 relatedness (CalcPairwiseDistances, ClusterSamples) were evaluated with VDJtools, and phylogenetic trees were built with CLCbio workbench. A clone was classed as expanded if it had 8 or more unique UMIs, a cutoff based on coefficient-of-variation modelling across technical triplicates. TCRdb reprocessing: public reads trimmed at Q25 with fastp, clones called with MiXCR, in-frame beta chains kept. When rows share a CDR3 protein, they turn into one entry using the most common DNA and genes. These V and J calls are TCRdb output, not the study's own analysis. This sample has about 50,000 distinct CDR3 sequences in its table, and 3% to 4% of those were observed once. Of the sample, over 5% falls within the top ten clones.

The CDR3 runs 13 amino acids, cysteine and phenylalanine included. Here the CDR3 DNA is all that survives: 39 bases in frame from base 1. V is cut back by 6 bases and J by 8 bases, with 4 bases in the junction unmatched. CDR1 ENHRY and CDR2 SYGVKD were looked up in the germline V gene. Sequencing was performed on PBMCs. This sequence was found in a man aged 35 to 55 with multiple sclerosis. The chain couples TRBV10-3 to TRBJ1-6, and 7 junctional nucleotides match TRBD1. This receptor has the CDR3 CAIRDRADSPLHF. The nucleotide sequence reads as follows: TGTGCCATCAGAGACAGGGCCGATTCACCCCTCCACTTT.